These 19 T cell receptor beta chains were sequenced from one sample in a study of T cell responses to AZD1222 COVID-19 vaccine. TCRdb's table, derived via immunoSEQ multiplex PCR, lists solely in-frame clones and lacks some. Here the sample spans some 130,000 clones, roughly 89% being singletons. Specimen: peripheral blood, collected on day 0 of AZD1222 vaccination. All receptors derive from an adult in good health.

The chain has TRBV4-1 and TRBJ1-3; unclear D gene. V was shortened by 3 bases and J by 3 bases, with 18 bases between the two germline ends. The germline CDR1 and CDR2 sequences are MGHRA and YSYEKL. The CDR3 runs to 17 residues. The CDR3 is CASSQGALFGRGNTIYF. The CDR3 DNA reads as TGCGCCAGCAGCCAGGGCGCCTTATTCGGCCGTGGAAACACCATATATTTT.

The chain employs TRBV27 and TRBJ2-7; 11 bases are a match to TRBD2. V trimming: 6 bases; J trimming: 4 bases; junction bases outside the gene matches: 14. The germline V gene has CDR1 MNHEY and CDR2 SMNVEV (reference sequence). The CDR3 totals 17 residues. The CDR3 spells CASSRYGTSGDLYEQYF. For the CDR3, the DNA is TGTGCCAGCAGCCGGTACGGGACTAGCGGAGACCTTTACGAGCAGTACTTC.

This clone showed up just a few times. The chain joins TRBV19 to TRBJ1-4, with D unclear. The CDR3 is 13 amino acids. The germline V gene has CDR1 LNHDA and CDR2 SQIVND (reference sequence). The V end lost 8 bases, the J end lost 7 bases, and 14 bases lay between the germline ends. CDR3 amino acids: CASSEMSREKLFF. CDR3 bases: TGTGCCAGTTCAGAGATGAGCCGTGAAAAACTGTTTTTT.

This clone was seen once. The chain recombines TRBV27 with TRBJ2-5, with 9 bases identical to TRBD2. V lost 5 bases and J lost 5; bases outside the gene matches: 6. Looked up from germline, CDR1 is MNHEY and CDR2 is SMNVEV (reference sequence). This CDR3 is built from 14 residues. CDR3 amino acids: CASSSGTSLETQYF. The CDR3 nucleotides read TGTGCCAGCAGTAGCGGGACTAGCTTGGAGACCCAGTACTTC.

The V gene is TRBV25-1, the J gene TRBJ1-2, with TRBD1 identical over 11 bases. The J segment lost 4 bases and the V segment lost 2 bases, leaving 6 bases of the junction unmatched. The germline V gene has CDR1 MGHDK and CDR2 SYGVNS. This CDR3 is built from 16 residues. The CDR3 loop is CASSESPGTGGYGYTF. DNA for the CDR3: TGTGCCAGCAGTGAAAGTCCCGGGACAGGGGGCTATGGCTACACCTTC.

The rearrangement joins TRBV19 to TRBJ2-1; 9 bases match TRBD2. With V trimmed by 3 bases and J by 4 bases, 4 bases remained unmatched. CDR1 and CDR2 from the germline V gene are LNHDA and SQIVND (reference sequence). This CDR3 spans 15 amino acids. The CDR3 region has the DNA TGTGCCAGTAGTATTGGTCTAGCGGGGTACAATGAGCAGTTCTTC. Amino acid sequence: CASSIGLAGYNEQFF.

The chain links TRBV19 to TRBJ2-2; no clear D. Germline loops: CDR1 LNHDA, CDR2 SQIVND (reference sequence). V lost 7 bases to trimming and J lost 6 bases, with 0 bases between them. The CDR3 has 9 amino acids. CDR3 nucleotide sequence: TGTGCCAGTACCGGGGAGCTGTTTTTT. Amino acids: CASTGELFF.

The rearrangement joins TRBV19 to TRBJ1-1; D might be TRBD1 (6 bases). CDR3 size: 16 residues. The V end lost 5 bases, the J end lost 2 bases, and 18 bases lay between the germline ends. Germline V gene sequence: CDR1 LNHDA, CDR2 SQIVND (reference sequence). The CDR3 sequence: CASSRGNAGANTEAFF. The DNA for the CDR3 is TGTGCCAGTAGTCGGGGAAACGCAGGGGCTAACACTGAAGCTTTCTTT.

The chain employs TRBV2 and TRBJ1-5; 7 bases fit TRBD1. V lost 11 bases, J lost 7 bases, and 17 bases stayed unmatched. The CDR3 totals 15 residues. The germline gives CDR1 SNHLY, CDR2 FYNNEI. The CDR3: CAGTSDTGALQPQHF. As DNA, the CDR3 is TGTGCCGGCACATCGGATACAGGGGCGCTACAGCCCCAGCATTTT.

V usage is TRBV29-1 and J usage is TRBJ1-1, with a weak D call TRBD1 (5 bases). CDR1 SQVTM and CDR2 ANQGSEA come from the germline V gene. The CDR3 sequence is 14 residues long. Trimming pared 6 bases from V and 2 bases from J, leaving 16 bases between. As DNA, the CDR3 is TGCAGCGTCTCTCTTTCCCAGGGTAACACTGAAGCTTTCTTT. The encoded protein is CSVSLSQGNTEAFF. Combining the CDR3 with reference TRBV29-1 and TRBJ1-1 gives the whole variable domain SAVISQKPSRDICQRGTSLTIQCQVDSQVTMMFWYRQQPGQSLTLIATANQGSEATYESGFVIDKFPISRPNLTFSTLTVSNMSPEDSSIYLCSVSLSQGNTEAFFGQGTRLTVV.

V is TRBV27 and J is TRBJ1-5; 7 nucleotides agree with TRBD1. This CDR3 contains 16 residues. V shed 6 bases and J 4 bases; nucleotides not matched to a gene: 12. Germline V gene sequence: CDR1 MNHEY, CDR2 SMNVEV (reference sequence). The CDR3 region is CASRTTGREGNQPQHF. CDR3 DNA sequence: TGTGCCAGCAGAACGACAGGGAGGGAGGGGAATCAGCCCCAGCATTTT.

DNA of the CDR3: TGTGCCAGCAGTGGGTTACTAGCGATAGAACCTGATGAGCAGTTCTTC. Its translation is CASSGLLAIEPDEQFF. The chain uses TRBV6-1 and TRBJ2-1; 7 bases match TRBD2. The germline CDR1 and CDR2 sequences are MNHNS and SASEGT. The CDR3 spans 16 residues. Trimming cost V 4 bases and J 8 bases; bases outside gene matches: 14.

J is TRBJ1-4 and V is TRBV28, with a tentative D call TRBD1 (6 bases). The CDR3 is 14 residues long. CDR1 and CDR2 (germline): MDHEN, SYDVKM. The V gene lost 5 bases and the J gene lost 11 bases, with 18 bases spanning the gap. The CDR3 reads CASSLGGRIGKLFF. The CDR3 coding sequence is TGTGCCAGCAGTCTCGGGGGCCGAATTGGGAAACTGTTTTTT.

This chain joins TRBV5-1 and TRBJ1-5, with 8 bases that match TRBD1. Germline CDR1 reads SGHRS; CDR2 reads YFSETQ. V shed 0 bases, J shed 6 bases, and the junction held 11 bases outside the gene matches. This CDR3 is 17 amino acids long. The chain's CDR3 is CASSLAPLTGVTQPQHF. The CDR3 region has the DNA TGCGCCAGCAGCTTGGCGCCACTGACAGGGGTCACTCAGCCCCAGCATTTT.

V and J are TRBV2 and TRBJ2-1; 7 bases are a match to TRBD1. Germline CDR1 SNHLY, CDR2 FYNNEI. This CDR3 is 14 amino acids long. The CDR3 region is CAKGAGRRSNEQFF. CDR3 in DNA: TGTGCTAAGGGGGCAGGAAGGCGAAGCAATGAGCAGTTCTTC.

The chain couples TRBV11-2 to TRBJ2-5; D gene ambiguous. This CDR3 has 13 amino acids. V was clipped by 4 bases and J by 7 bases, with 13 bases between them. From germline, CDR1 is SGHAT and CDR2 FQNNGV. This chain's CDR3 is CASSSGIKGTQYF. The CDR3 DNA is TGTGCCAGCAGCTCCGGAATCAAGGGGACCCAGTACTTC.

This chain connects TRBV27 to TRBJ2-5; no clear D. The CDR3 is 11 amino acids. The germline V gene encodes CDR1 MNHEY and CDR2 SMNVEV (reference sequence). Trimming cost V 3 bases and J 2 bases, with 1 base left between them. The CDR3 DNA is TGTGCCAGCAGTTTTCAAGAGACCCAGTACTTC. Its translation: CASSFQETQYF.

The CDR3 coding sequence is TGCGCCAGCAGCTTGGGGGTCGGGGATGAAGAGACCCAGTACTTC. Protein sequence: CASSLGVGDEETQYF. The chain carries TRBV5-1 and TRBJ2-5; D perhaps matches TRBD2 (5 bases). Germline CDR1 reads SGHRS; CDR2 reads YFSETQ. Trimming cost V 0 bases and J 3 bases, with 12 bases left between them. This CDR3 region has 15 residues.

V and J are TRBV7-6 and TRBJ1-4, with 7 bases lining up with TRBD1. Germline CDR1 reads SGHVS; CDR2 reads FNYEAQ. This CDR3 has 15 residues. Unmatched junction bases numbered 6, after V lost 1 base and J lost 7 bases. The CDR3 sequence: CASSLGEGAFEKLFF. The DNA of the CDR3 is TGTGCCAGCAGCTTAGGGGAGGGGGCTTTTGAAAAACTGTTTTTT.